Sequencing of this T cell receptor beta chain was carried out in a study of blood T cell repertoires in COVID-19 (dated by TCRdb to the early 2020s). With respect to the entire study: Samples from collaborators originated in the United States, Italy and Spain and spanned both the acute and convalescent phases of COVID-19. The material from the prospective study consisted of cDNA or gDNA derived from T cells, B-cell-depleted T cells, or PBMCs. Subjects who had been exposed to COVID-19, were actively infected with it, or had recovered from it provided the deeply sampled blood TCRbeta repertoires that made up the dataset. The repertoires were released in a freely available public database intended as a resource for research on the immune response to SARS-CoV-2. Samples came from the ongoing ImmuneRACE study (first 160 participants) plus 1,254 subjects from 6 global collaborators. A de-identified subject ID, COVID-19 status, age in years and sex were almost always included in the sample metadata. Where HLA class I and class II types were available, the types were taken from metadata supplied by the sample provider, not from assay-based typing. General findings and caveats noted by the study authors: The amount of clinical and demographic metadata varied by source and participant and was provided uncurated.

The immunoSEQ Assay, a bias-controlled multiplex PCR, was used to amplify TCRbeta CDR3 regions from genomic DNA. For the original study's pipeline: The number of nucleated cells in each sample was estimated from the amplification of reference gene primers within the assay. To quantify the absolute abundance of each unique TCRbeta CDR3 rearrangement, sequence reads were collapsed and filtered. For each sample, productive Simpson clonality was calculated as the square root of Simpson's diversity index over productive rearrangements. Entries here come from immuneACCESS through TCRdb and include only in-frame sequences with V and J called. Some clones fail to appear in such tables; in the studies checked, an unresolved V gene covers under half of the shortfall, and the cause of the remainder is unknown. V, J and clone size were drawn from that table, and D and trimming were deduced from the DNA. The sample yields about 91,000 clones; around 79% were counted once. Around a tenth of the sample is held by the ten biggest clonotypes.

As regards this clone: Its antigen is not yet known. No base-level quality is on record; no much larger clone is a single base apart.

The CDR3 goes from the cysteine to the phenylalanine over 15 residues. Kept here is only the CDR3 DNA, which spans 45 bases and is read in frame from base 1. V has 7 bases trimmed and J has 0 bases trimmed; junction bases matching no gene number 5. For CDR1 and CDR2, the germline V gene lists MNHEY and SVGAGI. Each collaborating institution followed its own protocols to collect whole blood in K2EDTA tubes. Collaborator samples were shipped for TCRbeta analysis as frozen whole blood, isolated PBMCs, or DNA extracted from either sample type. This receptor chain uses TRBV6-5 and TRBJ2-7; 11 bases in between match TRBD2. Sample: peripheral blood. The sequence was collected from a woman older than 75 with acute or convalescent COVID-19. The sequence in DNA is TGTGCCAGCAAGCTGGGACTAGCGGCCTCCTACGAGCAGTACTTC. This yields the protein CASKLGLAASYEQYF.